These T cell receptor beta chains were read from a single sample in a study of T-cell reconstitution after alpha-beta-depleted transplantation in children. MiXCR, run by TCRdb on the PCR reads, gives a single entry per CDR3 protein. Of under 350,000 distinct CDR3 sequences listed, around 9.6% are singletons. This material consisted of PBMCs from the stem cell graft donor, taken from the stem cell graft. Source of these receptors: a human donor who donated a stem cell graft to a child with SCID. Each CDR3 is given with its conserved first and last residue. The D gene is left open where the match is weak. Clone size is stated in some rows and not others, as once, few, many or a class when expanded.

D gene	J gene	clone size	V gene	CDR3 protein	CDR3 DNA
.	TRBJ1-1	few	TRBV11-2	CASSPREGTNTEAFF	TGTGCCAGCAGCCCCCGCGAAGGGACGAACACTGAAGCTTTCTTT
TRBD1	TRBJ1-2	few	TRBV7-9	CASSGQGDYGYTF	TGTGCCAGCAGCGGACAGGGGGACTATGGCTACACCTTC
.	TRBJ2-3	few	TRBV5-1	CASIQDSTTDTQYF	TGCGCCAGCATCCAAGACTCGACCACAGATACGCAGTATTTT
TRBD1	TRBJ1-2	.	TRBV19	CASTGQGFYGYTF	TGTGCCAGTACCGGACAGGGGTTCTATGGCTACACCTTC
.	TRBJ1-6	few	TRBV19	CATHGPHNSPLHF	TGTGCCACCCACGGACCCCATAATTCACCCCTCCACTTT
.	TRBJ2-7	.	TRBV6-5	CASSYWGQGRDEQYF	TGTGCCAGCAGTTACTGGGGTCAGGGTCGGGACGAGCAGTACTTC
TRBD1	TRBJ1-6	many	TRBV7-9	CASSLMEGDSSPLHF	TGTGCCAGCAGCCTGATGGAGGGGGACAGTTCACCCCTCCACTTT
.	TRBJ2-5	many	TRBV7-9	CASSSGRTPETQYF	TGTGCCAGCAGCTCCGGGAGAACTCCTGAGACCCAGTACTTC
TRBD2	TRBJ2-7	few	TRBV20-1	CSATGTSGGSYEQYF	TGCAGTGCCACAGGGACTAGCGGGGGCTCCTACGAGCAGTACTTC
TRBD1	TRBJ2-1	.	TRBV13	CASSLGTGGPGKRDSSSYNEQFF	TGTGCCAGCAGCCTTGGGACAGGGGGCCCCGGGAAGCGGGACTCTAGCTCCTACAATGAGCAGTTCTTC
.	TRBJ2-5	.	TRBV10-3	CAISEVSLRETQYF	TGTGCCATCAGTGAGGTATCCCTCCGAGAGACCCAGTACTTC
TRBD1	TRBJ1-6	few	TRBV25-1	CASSPTGGAYNSPLHF	TGTGCCAGCAGTCCGACAGGGGGCGCCTATAATTCACCCCTCCACTTT
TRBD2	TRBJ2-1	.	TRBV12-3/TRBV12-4	CASSLRGGDEQFF	TGTGCCAGCAGTTTACGGGGGGGCGATGAGCAGTTCTTC
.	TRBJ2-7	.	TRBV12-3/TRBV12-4	CASTAVPYEQYF	TGTGCCAGCACCGCAGTCCCCTACGAGCAGTACTTC
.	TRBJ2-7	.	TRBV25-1	CASYDRGSYEQYF	TGTGCCAGTTATGACCGCGGCTCCTACGAGCAGTACTTC
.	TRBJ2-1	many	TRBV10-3	CAISQGPNEQFF	TGTGCCATCAGCCAGGGGCCCAATGAGCAGTTCTTC